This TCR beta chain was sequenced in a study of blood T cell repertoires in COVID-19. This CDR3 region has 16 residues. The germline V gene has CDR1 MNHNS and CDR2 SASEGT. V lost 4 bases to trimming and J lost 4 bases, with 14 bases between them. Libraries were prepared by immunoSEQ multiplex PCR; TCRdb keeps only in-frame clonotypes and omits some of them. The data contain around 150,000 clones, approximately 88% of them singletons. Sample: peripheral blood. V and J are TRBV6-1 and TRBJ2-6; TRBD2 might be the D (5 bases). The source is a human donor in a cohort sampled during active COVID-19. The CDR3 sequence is CASSGELVRGANVLTF. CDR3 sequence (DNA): TGTGCCAGCAGTGGGGAGTTGGTGAGAGGGGCCAACGTCCTGACTTTC.